The clone carrying this T cell receptor (beta chain) was counted at least ten times. The sample belongs to a study of T cells after yellow fever vaccination. Background on the study: Researchers used CD3, CD45RA, CCR7 and CD95 to sort out EM, EMRA, CM and Tscm memory subsets.

The V end was cut by 2 bases, the J end by 4 bases, with 12 bases between. This CDR3 region has 14 residues. The germline V gene encodes CDR1 SGHRS and CDR2 YFSETQ. Study results and limitations: Day 0 sorted memory subsets lacked detectable levels of almost all vaccine-responding clonotypes.

In making TCR cDNA, 5'RACE template switching added a universal primer site and UMIs to it. TCRdb used MiXCR to reprocess the 5' RACE reads, holding one entry per CDR3 protein. Of tens of thousands of distinct CDR3 sequences listed, around 5.8% were seen once; the top ten hold around 25%. The chain uses TRBV5-1 and TRBJ1-1; a possible D gene is TRBD1 (5 bases). This sequence was found in a man aged 30 to 45 who received the YFV17D yellow fever vaccine. The material sequenced was PBMCs, either bulk or a sorted T-cell subset (CD4+, CD8+, memory, or dextramer-sorted; not recorded which), taken on the day of the yellow fever booster vaccination. The CDR3 region has the DNA TGCGCCAGCAGCTTCGGGAACGGGGGCACTGAAGCTTTCTTT. As protein: CASSFGNGGTEAFF.